The T cell receptor beta chain described here comes from a study of cytomegalovirus exposure and HLA in healthy donors. The overall study: Tens of millions of unique TCRs from HLA-typed donors were held in an early release of data. Study results and caveats: Reportedly, cytomegalovirus status was diagnosed with high sensitivity and specificity. The investigators catalogued 164 TCR beta chains as cytomegalovirus-associated. The authors later linked a missense DCLRE1C variant to TCR beta V- and J-gene trimming.

In regard to this clone: Its antigen is undetermined.

Germline V gene lookup returns CDR1 WSHSY and CDR2 SAAADI. This CDR3 comprises 11 residues. V was shortened by 6 bases and J by 7 bases, with 8 bases between the two germline ends. The PCR contained 60 Vbeta and 13 Jbeta primers. Here immunoSEQ multiplex PCR was the method, and the copy in TCRdb shows in-frame clones only, minus some. This repertoire comprises approximately 82,000 clones; its ten largest clones make up 1.3% to 1.5%. The V gene is TRBV10-2, the J gene TRBJ2-3, with D unresolved. Source material: PBMCs. This clonotype originated in a woman aged 60-75 years in good health and CMV-seronegative. CDR3 residues: CASSAANTQYF. For the CDR3, the DNA is TGCGCCAGCAGCGCCGCTAATACGCAGTATTTT.